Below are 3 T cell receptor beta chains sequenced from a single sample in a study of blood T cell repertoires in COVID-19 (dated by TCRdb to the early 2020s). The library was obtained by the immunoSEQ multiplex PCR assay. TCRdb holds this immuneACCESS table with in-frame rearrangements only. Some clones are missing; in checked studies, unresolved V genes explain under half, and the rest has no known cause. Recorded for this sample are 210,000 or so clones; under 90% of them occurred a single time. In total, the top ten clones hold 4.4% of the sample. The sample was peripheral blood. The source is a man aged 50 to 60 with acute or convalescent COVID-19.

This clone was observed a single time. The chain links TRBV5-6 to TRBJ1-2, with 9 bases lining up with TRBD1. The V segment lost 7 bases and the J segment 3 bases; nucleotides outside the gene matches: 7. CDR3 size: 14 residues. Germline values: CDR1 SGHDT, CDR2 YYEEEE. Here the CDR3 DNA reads TGTGCCAGCGGATACAGGGGGCAAGACTATGGCTACACCTTC. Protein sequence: CASGYRGQDYGYTF.

In DNA, the CDR3 is TGTGCCAGCAGCCCCCACAGGGTCCGGGCTGGCTACACCTTC. Protein sequence: CASSPHRVRAGYTF. The chain combines TRBV3-1 (or the pseudogene TRBV3-2) with TRBJ1-2, with D possibly being TRBD1 (6 bases). V lost 4 bases and J lost 7, with 16 bases in between. CDR1 and CDR2 from the germline V gene are LGHDT and YNNKEL (reference sequence). The CDR3 covers 14 residues.

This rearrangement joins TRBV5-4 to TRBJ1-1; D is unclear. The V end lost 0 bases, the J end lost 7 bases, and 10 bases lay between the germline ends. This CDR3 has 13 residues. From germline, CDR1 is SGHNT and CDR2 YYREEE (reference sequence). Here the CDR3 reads CASSLDSQLEAFF. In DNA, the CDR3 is TGTGCCAGCAGCTTGGACAGCCAACTTGAAGCTTTCTTT. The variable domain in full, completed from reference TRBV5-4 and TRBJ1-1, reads ETGVTQSPTHLIKTRGQQVTLRCSSQSGHNTVSWYQQALGQGPQFIFQYYREEENGRGNFPPRFSGLQFPNYSSELNVNALELDDSALYLCASSLDSQLEAFFGQGTRLTVV.